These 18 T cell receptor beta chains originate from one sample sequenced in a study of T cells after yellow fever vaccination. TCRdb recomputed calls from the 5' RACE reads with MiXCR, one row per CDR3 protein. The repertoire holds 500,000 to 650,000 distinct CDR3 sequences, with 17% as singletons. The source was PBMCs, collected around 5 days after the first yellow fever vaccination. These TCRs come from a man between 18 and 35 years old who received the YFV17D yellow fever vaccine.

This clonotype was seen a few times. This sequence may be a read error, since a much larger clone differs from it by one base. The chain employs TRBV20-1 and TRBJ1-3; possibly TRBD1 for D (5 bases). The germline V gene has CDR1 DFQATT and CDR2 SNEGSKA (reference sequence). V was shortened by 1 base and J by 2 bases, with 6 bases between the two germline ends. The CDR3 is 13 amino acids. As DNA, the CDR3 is TGCAGTGCTAGAGGAGGGGCTGGAAACACCATATATTTT. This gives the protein CSARGGAGNTIYF.

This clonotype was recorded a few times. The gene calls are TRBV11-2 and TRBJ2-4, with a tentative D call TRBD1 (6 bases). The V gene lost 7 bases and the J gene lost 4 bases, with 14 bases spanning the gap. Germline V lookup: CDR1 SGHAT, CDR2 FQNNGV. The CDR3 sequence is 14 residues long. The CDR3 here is CASTFTGTKNIQYF. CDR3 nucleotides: TGTGCCAGCACCTTTACCGGGACAAAAAACATTCAGTACTTC.

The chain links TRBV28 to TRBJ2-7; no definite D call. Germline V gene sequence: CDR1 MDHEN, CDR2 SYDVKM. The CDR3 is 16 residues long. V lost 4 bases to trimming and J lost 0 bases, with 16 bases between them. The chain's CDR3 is CASSWSLITSSYEQYF. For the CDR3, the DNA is TGTGCCAGCAGTTGGTCGCTAATCACGAGCTCCTACGAGCAGTACTTC. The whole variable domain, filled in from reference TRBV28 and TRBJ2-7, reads DVKVTQSSRYLVKRTGEKVFLECVQDMDHENMFWYRQDPGLGLRLIYFSYDVKMKEKGDIPEGYSVSREKKERFSLILESASTNQTSMYLCASSWSLITSSYEQYFGPGTRLTVT.

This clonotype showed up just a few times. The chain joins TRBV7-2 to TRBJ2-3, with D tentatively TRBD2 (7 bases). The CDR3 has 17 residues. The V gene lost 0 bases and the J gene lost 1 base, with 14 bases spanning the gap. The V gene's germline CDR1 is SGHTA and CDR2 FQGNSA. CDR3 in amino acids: CASSLAGGRSGTDTQYF. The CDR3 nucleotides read TGTGCCAGCAGCTTAGCGGGGGGGCGATCGGGCACAGATACGCAGTATTTT.

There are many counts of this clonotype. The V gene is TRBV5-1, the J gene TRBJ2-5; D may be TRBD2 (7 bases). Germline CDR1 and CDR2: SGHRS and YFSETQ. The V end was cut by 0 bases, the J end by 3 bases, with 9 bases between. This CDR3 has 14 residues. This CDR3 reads CASSLGGGEETQYF. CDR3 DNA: TGCGCCAGCAGCTTGGGGGGGGGCGAAGAGACCCAGTACTTC.

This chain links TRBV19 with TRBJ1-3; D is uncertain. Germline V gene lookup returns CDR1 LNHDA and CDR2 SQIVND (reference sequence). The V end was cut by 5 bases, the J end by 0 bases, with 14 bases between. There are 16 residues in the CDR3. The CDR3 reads CASSPSWFNSGNTIYF. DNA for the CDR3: TGTGCCAGTAGTCCGTCCTGGTTCAACTCTGGAAACACCATATATTTT.

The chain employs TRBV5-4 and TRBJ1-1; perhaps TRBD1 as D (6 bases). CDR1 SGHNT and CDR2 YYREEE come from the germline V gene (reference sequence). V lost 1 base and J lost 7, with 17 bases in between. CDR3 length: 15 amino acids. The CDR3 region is CASSLLGRGGVEAFF. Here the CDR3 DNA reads TGTGCCAGCAGCTTGTTAGGGCGAGGGGGTGTTGAAGCTTTCTTT.

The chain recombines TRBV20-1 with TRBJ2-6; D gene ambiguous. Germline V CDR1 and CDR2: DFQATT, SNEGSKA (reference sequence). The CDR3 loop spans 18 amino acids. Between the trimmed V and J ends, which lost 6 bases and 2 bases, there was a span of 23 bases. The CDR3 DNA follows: TGCAGTGCCCTCCTAAGCCACCTCCGCAGTCCTGGGGCCAACGTCCTGACTTTC. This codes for CSALLSHLRSPGANVLTF.

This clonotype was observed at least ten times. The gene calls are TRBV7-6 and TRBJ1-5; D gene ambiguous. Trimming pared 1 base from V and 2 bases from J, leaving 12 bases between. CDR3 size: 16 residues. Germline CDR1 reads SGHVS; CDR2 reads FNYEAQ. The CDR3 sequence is CASSLGSGIRNQPQHF. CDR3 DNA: TGTGCCAGCAGCTTAGGGTCCGGCATCCGCAATCAGCCCCAGCATTTT.

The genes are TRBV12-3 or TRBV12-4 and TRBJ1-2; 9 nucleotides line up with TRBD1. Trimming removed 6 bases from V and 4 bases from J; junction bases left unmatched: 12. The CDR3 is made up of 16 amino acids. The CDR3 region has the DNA TGTGCCAGCAGCCCGTCAACAGGGGGCGTCGCCTATGGCTACACCTTC. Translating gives CASSPSTGGVAYGYTF.

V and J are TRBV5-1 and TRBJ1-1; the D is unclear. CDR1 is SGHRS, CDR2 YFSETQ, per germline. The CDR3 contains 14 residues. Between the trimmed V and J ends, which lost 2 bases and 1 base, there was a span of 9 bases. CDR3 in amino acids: CASSLQPTNTEAFF. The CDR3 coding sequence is TGCGCCAGCAGCTTACAACCCACGAACACTGAAGCTTTCTTT.

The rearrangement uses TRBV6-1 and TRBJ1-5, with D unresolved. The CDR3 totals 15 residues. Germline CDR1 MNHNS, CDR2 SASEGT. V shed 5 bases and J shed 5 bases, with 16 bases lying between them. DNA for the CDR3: TGTGCCAGCAGTCCCCGGAGGGTCCCCGATCAGCCCCAGCATTTT. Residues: CASSPRRVPDQPQHF.

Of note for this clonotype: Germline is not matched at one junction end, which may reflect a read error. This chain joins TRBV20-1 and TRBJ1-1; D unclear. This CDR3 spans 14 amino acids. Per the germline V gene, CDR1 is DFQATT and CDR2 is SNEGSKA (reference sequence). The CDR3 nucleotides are TGCAGTGCTAGAGATTTCGGACTGAAGACTGAAGCTTTCTTT. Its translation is CSARDFGLKTEAFF.

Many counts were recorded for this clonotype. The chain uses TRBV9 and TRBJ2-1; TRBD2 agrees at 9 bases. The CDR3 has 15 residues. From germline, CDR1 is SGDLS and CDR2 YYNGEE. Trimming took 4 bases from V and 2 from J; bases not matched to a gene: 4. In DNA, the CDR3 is TGTGCCAGCAGCCTTAGCGGGGGTCCCTACAATGAGCAGTTCTTC. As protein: CASSLSGGPYNEQFF.

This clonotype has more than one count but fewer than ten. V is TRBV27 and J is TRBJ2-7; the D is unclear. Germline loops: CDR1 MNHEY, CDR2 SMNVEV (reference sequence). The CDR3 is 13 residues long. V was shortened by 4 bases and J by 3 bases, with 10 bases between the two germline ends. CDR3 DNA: TGTGCCAGCAGTTCCACATGGGACTACGAGCAGTACTTC. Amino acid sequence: CASSSTWDYEQYF.

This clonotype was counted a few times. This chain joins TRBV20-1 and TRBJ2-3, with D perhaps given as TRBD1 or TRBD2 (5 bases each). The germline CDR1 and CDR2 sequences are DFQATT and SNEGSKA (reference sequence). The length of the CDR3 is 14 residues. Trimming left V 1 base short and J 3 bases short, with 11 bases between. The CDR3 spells CSARVGARTDTQYF. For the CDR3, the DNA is TGCAGTGCTAGAGTCGGGGCCCGTACAGATACGCAGTATTTT.

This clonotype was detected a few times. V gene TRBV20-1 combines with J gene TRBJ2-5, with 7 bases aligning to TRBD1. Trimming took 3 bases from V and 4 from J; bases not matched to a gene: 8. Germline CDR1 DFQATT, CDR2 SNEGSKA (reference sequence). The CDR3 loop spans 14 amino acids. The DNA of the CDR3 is TGCAGTGCTAGCGACAGGGTCACAGGAGAGACCCAGTACTTC. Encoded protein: CSASDRVTGETQYF.

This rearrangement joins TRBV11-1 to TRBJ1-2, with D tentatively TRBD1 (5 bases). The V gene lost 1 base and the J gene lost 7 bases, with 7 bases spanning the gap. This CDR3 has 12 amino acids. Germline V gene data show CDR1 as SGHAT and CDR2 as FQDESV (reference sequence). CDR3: CASSLVGAGYTF. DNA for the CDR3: TGTGCCAGCAGCTTAGTAGGGGCTGGCTACACCTTC.